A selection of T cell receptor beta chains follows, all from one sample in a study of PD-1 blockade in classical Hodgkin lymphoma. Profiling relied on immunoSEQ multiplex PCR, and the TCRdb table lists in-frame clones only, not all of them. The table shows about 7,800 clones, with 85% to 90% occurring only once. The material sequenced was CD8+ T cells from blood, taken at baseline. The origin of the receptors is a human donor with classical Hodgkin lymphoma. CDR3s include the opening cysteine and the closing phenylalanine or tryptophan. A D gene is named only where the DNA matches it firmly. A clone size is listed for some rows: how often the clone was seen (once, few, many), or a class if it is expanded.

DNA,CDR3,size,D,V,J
TGTGCCAGCAGCTTAGCTTCCGCTTCCTACGAGCAGTACTTC,CASSLASASYEQYF,NA,NA,TRBV7-9,TRBJ2-7
TGTGCCAGCAGCTCCACCGCCTACGAGCAGTACTTC,CASSSTAYEQYF,NA,NA,TRBV7-9,TRBJ2-7
TGTGCCAGCAGTGTATTACAGGGCAATCAGCCCCAGCATTTT,CASSVLQGNQPQHF,once,NA,TRBV2,TRBJ1-5
TGTGCCACCCTCGATATGGCTACTAGCGGGGGGACGCAGTTCTTC,CATLDMATSGGTQFF,NA,TRBD2,TRBV10-3,TRBJ2-1
TGTGCCAGCAGTGAATGGTCGGCAGACTACGAGCAGTACTTC,CASSEWSADYEQYF,few,NA,TRBV6-1,TRBJ2-7
TGTGCCAGCAGCTCCCCCCTAGCGGGGGGGCCGGAGACCCAGTACTTC,CASSSPLAGGPETQYF,NA,TRBD2,TRBV7-9,TRBJ2-5
TGTGCCAGCAGTTTGCTGGGGAATCAGCCCCAGCATTTT,CASSLLGNQPQHF,NA,NA,TRBV2,TRBJ1-5
TGTGCCAGCAGTTTATTCCTCGTAGCGGGACCCTTTAAGGAGACCCAGTACTTC,CASSLFLVAGPFKETQYF,NA,TRBD2,TRBV28,TRBJ2-5
TGTGCCAGCAGCCACCAGGGGGGGAACTACTACGAGCAGTACTTC,CASSHQGGNYYEQYF,NA,NA,TRBV27,TRBJ2-7
TGTGCCAGCCTAGACAGAAATGAGCAGTTCTTC,CASLDRNEQFF,NA,NA,TRBV2,TRBJ2-1
TGTGCCAGCAGCTTGGGGGACGTTTACTCTGGGGCCAACGTCCTGACTTTC,CASSLGDVYSGANVLTF,NA,NA,TRBV5-5,TRBJ2-6
TGTGCCAGCAGCGAACGGACTAGCGGTATCAATGAGCAGTTCTTC,CASSERTSGINEQFF,NA,TRBD2,TRBV2,TRBJ2-1
TGTGCCAGTAGTATCCACAGGGAAAAGAACTCTGGAAACACCATATATTTT,CASSIHREKNSGNTIYF,NA,NA,TRBV19,TRBJ1-3
TGTGCCACCAGCAGAGGGACAGGGTTTAACGAGCAGTACTTC,CATSRGTGFNEQYF,NA,TRBD1,TRBV15,TRBJ2-7
TGTGCCATCAGTGAGTTCCCGACAGAGACAACTAATGAAAAACTGTTTTTT,CAISEFPTETTNEKLFF,NA,NA,TRBV10-3,TRBJ1-4
TGTGCCAGCAGCTTAGGATTCTACAATGAGCAGTTCTTC,CASSLGFYNEQFF,NA,NA,TRBV11-2,TRBJ2-1
TGTGCCAGCAAAGAAGACACCTCAGCACCTAATGAAAAACTGTTTTTT,CASKEDTSAPNEKLFF,NA,NA,TRBV27,TRBJ1-4
TGTGCCAGTAGTACGGCGATAGCCTACGAGCAGTACTTC,CASSTAIAYEQYF,NA,NA,TRBV19,TRBJ2-7
TGTGCCTGGAAAGCTAGCGGGAGATACAATGAGCAGTTCTTC,CAWKASGRYNEQFF,NA,TRBD2,TRBV30,TRBJ2-1
TGTGCCAGCAGCTTGTCGGTGGAGACCCAGTACTTC,CASSLSVETQYF,NA,NA,TRBV7-9,TRBJ2-5
TGTGCCAGCAGCTTCGGGTGGGACGGCATCTACAATGAGCAGTTCTTC,CASSFGWDGIYNEQFF,NA,NA,TRBV11-1,TRBJ2-1
TGTGCCAGTAGTGCGGGGAGCTCCTACGAGCAGTACTTC,CASSAGSSYEQYF,once,NA,TRBV19,TRBJ2-7
TGCGCCAGCAGCCAAGATCCGTCAGCGAACACTGAAGCTTTCTTT,CASSQDPSANTEAFF,NA,NA,TRBV4-1,TRBJ1-1